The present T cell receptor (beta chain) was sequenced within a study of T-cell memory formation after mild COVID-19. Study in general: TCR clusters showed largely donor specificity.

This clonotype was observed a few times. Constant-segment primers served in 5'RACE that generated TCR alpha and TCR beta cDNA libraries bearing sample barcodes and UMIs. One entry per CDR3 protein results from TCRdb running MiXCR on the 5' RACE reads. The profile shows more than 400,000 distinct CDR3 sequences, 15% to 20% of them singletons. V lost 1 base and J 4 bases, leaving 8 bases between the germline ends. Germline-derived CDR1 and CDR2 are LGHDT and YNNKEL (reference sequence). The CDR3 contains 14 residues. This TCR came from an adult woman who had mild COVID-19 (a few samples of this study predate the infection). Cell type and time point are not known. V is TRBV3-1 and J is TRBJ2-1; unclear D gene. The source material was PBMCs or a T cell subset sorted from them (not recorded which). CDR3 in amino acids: CASSQGGVYNEQFF. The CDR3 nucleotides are TGTGCCAGCAGCCAAGGTGGGGTATACAATGAGCAGTTCTTC.